This T cell receptor beta chain was sequenced during a study of T-cell reconstitution after alpha-beta-depleted transplantation in children. The germline gives CDR1 SGHDT, CDR2 YYEEEE. V shed 1 base and J 2 bases; nucleotides not matched to a gene: 15. The CDR3 length is 19 residues. Unique molecular identifiers tagged the TCRbeta library. TCRdb called the PCR reads again in MiXCR, with one record for every CDR3 protein. The repertoire holds some 290,000 distinct CDR3 sequences, with about 10% as singletons. The genes are TRBV5-6 and TRBJ2-3; 8 nucleotides agree with TRBD2. Sequenced material: PBMCs from the stem cell graft donor, taken from the stem cell graft. The clonotype comes from a human donor who donated a stem cell graft to a child with SCID. The CDR3: CASSLRGGTRGRVTDTQYF. The CDR3 coding sequence is TGTGCCAGCAGCTTGCGGGGTGGGACTAGAGGCCGTGTCACAGATACGCAGTATTTT.